This note documents a single TCR beta chain sequence. The sample comes from a study of OX40 agonist ivuxolimab in advanced cancers. Sequencing was performed with immunoSEQ multiplex PCR; in TCRdb, only in-frame clones are kept and a portion is missing. The sample includes approximately 60,000 clones, about 83% of them seen just once. Germline-derived CDR1 and CDR2 are LGHNA and YNFKEQ. The CDR3 runs 16 residues. V lost 4 bases, J lost 0 bases, and 12 bases lay in between. The sequence was obtained from an adult with an advanced solid tumor such as melanoma, head and neck, liver or kidney cancer. The source material was CD4+ or CD8+ T cells sorted from blood, sampled in a trial of the OX40 agonist ivuxolimab. The chain links TRBV4-2 to TRBJ2-2; D is ambiguous. This CDR3 reads CASSPRDFPNTGELFF. The CDR3 bases are TGTGCCAGCAGCCCAAGGGATTTTCCGAACACCGGGGAGCTGTTTTTT.